These 13 T cell receptor beta chains were sequenced from one sample in a study of cytotoxic CD8 clonotypes in ibrutinib-treated CLL. Clones were read by immunoSEQ multiplex PCR, and TCRdb kept only the in-frame ones, dropping some. The sample records tens of thousands of clones, around 78% being singletons. The starting material was PBMCs, obtained after 24 months of ibrutinib treatment. These receptors were collected from a human donor with chronic lymphocytic leukemia.

This clone came up a few times. The chain uses TRBV11-2 and TRBJ2-5; TRBD2 aligns across 8 bases. Per germline, CDR1 SGHAT and CDR2 FQNNGV. J was trimmed by 1 base and V by 6 bases; bases with no gene match: 7. This CDR3 contains 15 residues. The CDR3 loop is CASSRLAGSQETQYF. The CDR3 DNA sequence: TGTGCCAGCAGTCGCCTAGCGGGTTCCCAAGAGACCCAGTACTTC.

The sample holds a few counts of this clone. V is TRBV2 and J is TRBJ2-7, with 8 bases aligning to TRBD2. J was trimmed by 6 bases and V by 7 bases; bases with no gene match: 5. The CDR3 length is 12 residues. Germline CDR1 and CDR2: SNHLY and FYNNEI. The CDR3 bases are TGTGCCAGCAAAGGACTAGCTCTCGAGCAGTACTTC. It encodes CASKGLALEQYF.

CDR3 DNA sequence: TGTGCCAGCAGTTCCCGGACAGGGGACTCTGAAGCTTTCTTT. It codes for CASSSRTGDSEAFF. The rearrangement links TRBV27 to TRBJ1-1; 9 bases are a match to TRBD1. J lost 6 bases, V lost 4 bases, and 6 bases had no gene match. The V gene's germline CDR1 is MNHEY and CDR2 SMNVEV (reference sequence). The CDR3 sequence is 14 residues long.

V gene TRBV13 combines with J gene TRBJ2-3; D is ambiguous. The V gene's germline CDR1 is PRHDT and CDR2 FYEKMQ (reference sequence). V was trimmed by 3 bases and J by 5 bases, leaving 12 bases between them. CDR3 size: 14 residues. The CDR3 DNA sequence: TGTGCCAGCAGCTTTGAGTCGACGGGAGATACGCAGTATTTT. Residues: CASSFESTGDTQYF.

The J gene is TRBJ2-1, the V gene TRBV5-4, with TRBD2 identical over 11 bases. Germline CDR1 reads SGHNT; CDR2 reads YYREEE (reference sequence). The CDR3 runs 15 residues. The V segment lost 2 bases and the J segment 6 bases; nucleotides outside the gene matches: 4. CDR3 loop: CASSLTGLAVNEQFF. CDR3 sequence (DNA): TGTGCCAGCAGCTTAACGGGACTAGCGGTCAATGAGCAGTTCTTC. The full variable domain, completed using reference TRBV5-4 and TRBJ2-1, is ETGVTQSPTHLIKTRGQQVTLRCSSQSGHNTVSWYQQALGQGPQFIFQYYREEENGRGNFPPRFSGLQFPNYSSELNVNALELDDSALYLCASSLTGLAVNEQFFGPGTRLTVL.

The chain recombines TRBV7-8 with TRBJ2-7, with 12 bases matching TRBD2. The junction had 6 bases not matched to a gene; V was cut back by 4 bases and J by 2 bases. The germline gives CDR1 SGHVS, CDR2 FQNEAQ. The CDR3 spans 16 residues. This CDR3 reads CASSSRTSGNTYEQYF. The CDR3 DNA reads TGTGCCAGCAGCTCGAGGACTAGCGGGAATACCTACGAGCAGTACTTC.

The rearrangement links TRBV21-1 to TRBJ2-7; the D call of TRBD2 is as the table states it, not checked on the DNA. TRBV21-1 is deemed a pseudogene. There are 15 residues in the CDR3. The CDR3 is CASSTRLRESYEQYF. The CDR3 region has the DNA TGTGCCAGCAGTACTCGATTGCGGGAGTCCTACGAGCAGTACTTC.

The chain employs TRBV7-6 and TRBJ1-4, with D possibly matching TRBD1 (6 bases). This CDR3 region has 15 residues. The V gene's germline CDR1 is SGHVS and CDR2 FNYEAQ. Trimming took off 6 bases at V and 0 bases at J, with 11 bases between the two ends. The CDR3 coding sequence is TGTGCCAGCAGTCCCGACAGGACAACTAATGAAAAACTGTTTTTT. Translation gives CASSPDRTTNEKLFF.

V and J are TRBV29-1 and TRBJ1-2; D is unclear. This CDR3 region has 14 residues. Trimming left V 1 base short and J 5 bases short, with 14 bases between. Germline V gene sequence: CDR1 SQVTM, CDR2 ANQGSEA. DNA for the CDR3: TGCAGCGTTGAAGCGGAGGGCGGTTGGTATGGCTACACCTTC. Translating it yields CSVEAEGGWYGYTF.

This clone has more than one count but fewer than ten. The genes are TRBV6-5 and TRBJ1-1; D gene unclear. With 6 bases removed from V and 1 base from J, the gap between germline ends came to 3 bases. The CDR3 runs 11 residues. Germline CDR1 MNHEY, CDR2 SVGAGI. CDR3 coding DNA: TGTGCCAGCAGAGGGAACACTGAAGCTTTCTTT. Protein: CASRGNTEAFF.

The V and J genes are TRBV28 and TRBJ2-6, with TRBD2 matching over 8 bases. The CDR3 runs to 16 residues. CDR1 is MDHEN, CDR2 SYDVKM, per germline. V shed 10 bases and J 1 base; nucleotides not matched to a gene: 9. This CDR3 reads CATSPGRGSGANVLTF. DNA for the CDR3: TGTGCCACTTCCCCCGGGAGGGGATCTGGGGCCAACGTCCTGACTTTC. Based on the CDR3 plus reference TRBV28 and TRBJ2-6, the full variable domain is DVKVTQSSRYLVKRTGEKVFLECVQDMDHENMFWYRQDPGLGLRLIYFSYDVKMKEKGDIPEGYSVSREKKERFSLILESASTNQTSMYLCATSPGRGSGANVLTFGAGSRLTVL.

The chain combines TRBV10-2 with TRBJ2-3; the D gene is possibly TRBD2 (6 bases). This CDR3 spans 17 amino acids. Trimming removed 2 bases at V and 2 bases at J, with 17 bases between. Germline V CDR1 and CDR2: WSHSY, SAAADI. Here the CDR3 reads CASSERPSVAITDTQYF. The CDR3 DNA reads TGCGCCAGCAGTGAGCGCCCTAGCGTGGCAATCACAGATACGCAGTATTTT.

V and J are TRBV4-1 and TRBJ2-7; 7 positions match TRBD2. This CDR3 has 15 residues. The germline V gene encodes CDR1 MGHRA and CDR2 YSYEKL. V lost 4 bases, J lost 5 bases, and 11 bases stayed unmatched. CDR3 protein: CASSLVGRSGDEQYF. CDR3 in DNA: TGCGCCAGCAGCCTGGTCGGGAGGTCCGGCGACGAGCAGTACTTC.